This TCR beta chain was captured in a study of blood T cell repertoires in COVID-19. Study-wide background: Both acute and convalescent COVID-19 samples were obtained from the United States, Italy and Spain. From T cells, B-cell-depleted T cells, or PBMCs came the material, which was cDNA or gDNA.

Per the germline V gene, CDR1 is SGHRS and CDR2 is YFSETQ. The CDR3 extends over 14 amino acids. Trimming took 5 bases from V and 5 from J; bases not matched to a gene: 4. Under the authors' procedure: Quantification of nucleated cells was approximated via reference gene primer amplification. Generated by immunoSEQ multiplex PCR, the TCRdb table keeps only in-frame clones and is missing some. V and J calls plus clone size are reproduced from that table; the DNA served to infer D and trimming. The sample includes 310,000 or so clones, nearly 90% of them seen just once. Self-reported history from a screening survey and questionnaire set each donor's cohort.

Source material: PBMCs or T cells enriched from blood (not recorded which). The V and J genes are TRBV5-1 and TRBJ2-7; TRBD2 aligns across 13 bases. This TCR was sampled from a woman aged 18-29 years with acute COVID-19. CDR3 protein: CASSRTSGSNEQYF. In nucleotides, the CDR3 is TGCGCCAGCAGTCGGACTAGCGGGAGTAACGAGCAGTACTTC.